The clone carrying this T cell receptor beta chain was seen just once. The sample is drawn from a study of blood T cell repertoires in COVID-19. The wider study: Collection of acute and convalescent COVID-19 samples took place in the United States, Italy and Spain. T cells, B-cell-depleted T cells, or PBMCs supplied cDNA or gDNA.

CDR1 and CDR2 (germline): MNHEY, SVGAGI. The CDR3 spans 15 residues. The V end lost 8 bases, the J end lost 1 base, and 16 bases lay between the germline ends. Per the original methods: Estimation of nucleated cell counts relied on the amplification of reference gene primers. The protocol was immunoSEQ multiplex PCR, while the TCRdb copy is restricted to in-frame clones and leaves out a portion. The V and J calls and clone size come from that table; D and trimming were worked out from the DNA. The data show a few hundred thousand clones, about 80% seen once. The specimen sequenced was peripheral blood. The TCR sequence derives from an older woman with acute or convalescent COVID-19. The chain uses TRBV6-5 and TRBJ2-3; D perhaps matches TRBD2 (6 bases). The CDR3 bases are TGTGCCAGCCAACTGGGACTCATGGGCACAGATACGCAGTATTTT. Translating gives CASQLGLMGTDTQYF.